This T cell receptor (beta chain) originates from a study of T cell repertoires in cytomegalovirus infection. Looking at the study overall: TCR beta signatures that were public indicated CMV infection and matching HLA type.

One entry per CDR3 protein, called by TCRdb with MiXCR from the reads. The sample yields about 740,000 distinct CDR3 sequences, roughly 36% seen once. This clonotype turned up a few times. The origin of this receptor is a human donor in good health (CMV status not recorded). Some clones in this sample may be carry-over from other donors' samples. The sequenced sample was PBMCs.

This CDR3 reads CASRRFSGNTIYF. The CDR3 nucleotides read TGTGCCAGCAGGAGGTTCTCTGGAAACACCATATATTTT. V gene TRBV14 combines with J gene TRBJ1-3; D gene uncertain. This CDR3 region has 13 residues. Germline lookup yields CDR1 SGHDN and CDR2 FVKESK. Between the trimmed V and J ends, which lost 6 bases and 0 bases, there was a span of 6 bases.